These 23 T cell receptor beta chains share one sample of origin, sequenced in a study of post-analysis software for immune sequencing data (dated by TCRdb to between 2014 and 2017). General study outcomes and caveats: Significantly higher frequencies in patients than in controls were found for a handful of TRBV segments, including TRBV5-6, TRBV5-1 and TRBV20-1.

These receptors lack a known antigen. Receptors were amplified or captured by PCR. TCRdb lists the instrument as Illumina HiSeq 2500. To reduce PCR and sequencing biases, unique molecular identifiers were built into the TCR beta cDNA libraries. TCRdb reran the public reads through fastp at Q25 and MiXCR, keeping productive beta chains. Identical CDR3 protein sequences are pooled into one entry, listed with their most common genes and DNA. The sample table shows 450,000 to 700,000 distinct CDR3 sequences, and roughly 47% are seen once. Jointly, the top ten make up more than 1.5% of the sample. The material sequenced was blood. Source of these receptors: a girl aged 10 to 17 with multiple sclerosis.

This clonotype was seen many times. The chain uses TRBV12-3 or TRBV12-4 and TRBJ2-7; D is unclear. The CDR3 is 13 amino acids. Trimming stripped 5 bases from V and 0 bases from J, with 8 bases between. DNA for the CDR3: TGTGCCAGCAGTACCTATAACTCCTACGAGCAGTACTTC. It specifies CASSTYNSYEQYF.

The chain joins TRBV6-2 or TRBV6-3 to TRBJ2-5, with TRBD1 matching over 7 bases. The germline CDR1 and CDR2 sequences are MNHEY and SVGEGT. The CDR3 covers 16 residues. The junction had 11 bases not matched to a gene; V was cut back by 7 bases and J by 0 bases. CDR3 residues: CASTTGVPKYQETQYF. CDR3 nucleotide sequence: TGTGCCAGCACAACAGGGGTGCCTAAGTACCAAGAGACCCAGTACTTC.

CDR3 sequence: CASSSRTSEIEDTQYF. The CDR3 DNA reads as TGTGCCAGCAGCTCCCGGACTAGCGAAATCGAAGATACGCAGTATTTT. The rearrangement joins TRBV7-6 to TRBJ2-3, with 9 bases fitting TRBD2. Trimming removed 4 bases from V and 5 bases from J; junction bases left unmatched: 10. Germline assignment: CDR1 SGHVS and CDR2 FNYEAQ. There are 16 residues in the CDR3.

The gene calls are TRBV10-3 and TRBJ2-3; D not certain. Germline values: CDR1 ENHRY, CDR2 SYGVKD. The CDR3 is made up of 13 amino acids. V gave up 6 bases and J gave up 7 bases, with 14 bases separating them. The CDR3 is CAIRDSGVNTQYF. CDR3 nucleotides: TGTGCCATCAGAGACTCCGGTGTAAATACGCAGTATTTT.

This CDR3 is CASSYPPSNEQFF. CDR3 bases: TGTGCCAGCAGTTACCCTCCCAGCAATGAGCAGTTCTTC. The rearrangement uses TRBV6-5 and TRBJ2-1; no firm D call. This CDR3 has 13 residues. V lost 2 bases to trimming and J lost 6 bases, with 8 bases between them. CDR1 is MNHEY, CDR2 SVGAGI, per germline.

The CDR3 spells CASSQDLASGGSEQFF. The CDR3 bases are TGTGCCAGCAGCCAAGATTTGGCTAGCGGGGGTAGTGAGCAGTTCTTC. The chain employs TRBV6-6 and TRBJ2-1; 10 bases map to TRBD2. The trim removed 6 bases at V and 9 bases at J, leaving 14 bases unmatched. There are 16 residues in the CDR3. Germline assignment: CDR1 MNHNY and CDR2 SVGAGI (reference sequence).

V gene TRBV7-9 combines with J gene TRBJ1-1, with no clear D. Germline CDR1 reads SEHNR; CDR2 reads FQNEAQ (reference sequence). V lost 5 bases and J 3 bases, leaving 10 bases between the germline ends. This CDR3 has 13 amino acids. CDR3 in amino acids: CASSPGFYTEAFF. The CDR3 nucleotides read TGTGCCAGCAGCCCGGGTTTTTACACTGAAGCTTTCTTT.

The chain has TRBV10-3 and TRBJ1-1; D uncertain. V was cut by 3 bases and J by 6 bases, with 14 bases left in between. Germline values: CDR1 ENHRY, CDR2 SYGVKD. The CDR3 has 14 residues. CDR3 in DNA: TGTGCCATCAGTGACCCGGGTCTTGACGCTGAAGCTTTCTTT. Residues: CAISDPGLDAEAFF.

This chain links TRBV4-1 with TRBJ2-1, with D possibly being TRBD2 (6 bases). The V end was cut by 5 bases, the J end by 6 bases, with 17 bases between. This CDR3 has 15 amino acids. The germline V gene has CDR1 MGHRA and CDR2 YSYEKL. The CDR3 DNA reads as TGCGCCAGCAGCGCTGGGGGGACGCTACTCAATGAGCAGTTCTTC. Translating it yields CASSAGGTLLNEQFF.

This clonotype came up a few times. The rearrangement links TRBV5-1 to TRBJ2-5, with D maybe TRBD1 (6 bases). V gave up 4 bases and J gave up 5 bases, with 12 bases separating them. CDR1 and CDR2 from the germline V gene are SGHRS and YFSETQ. CDR3 length: 13 residues. The CDR3 sequence is CASSPYRVETQYF. The CDR3 nucleotides read TGCGCCAGCAGCCCATACAGGGTCGAGACCCAGTACTTC.

The V call is TRBV11-2, the J call TRBJ1-2, with D unresolved. The CDR3 sequence is 17 residues long. Germline V gene sequence: CDR1 SGHAT, CDR2 FQNNGV. V lost 0 bases and J 2 bases, leaving 16 bases between the germline ends. The CDR3 loop is CASSLDFSKGMNYGYTF. The CDR3, as DNA: TGTGCCAGCAGCTTAGACTTCTCCAAGGGTATGAACTATGGCTACACCTTC.

V is TRBV4-1 and J is TRBJ1-2, with TRBD1 matching 7 bases. The CDR3 runs 16 residues. Germline values: CDR1 MGHRA, CDR2 YSYEKL. The J segment lost 2 bases and the V segment lost 2 bases, leaving 8 bases of the junction unmatched. The DNA for the CDR3 is TGCGCCAGCAGCCAATCGCCGACAGGGCCCAACTATGGCTACACCTTC. As protein: CASSQSPTGPNYGYTF.

V is TRBV6-1 and J is TRBJ1-1, with 8 bases aligning to TRBD1. The length of the CDR3 is 13 residues. J was trimmed by 10 bases and V by 6 bases; bases with no gene match: 10. Germline V CDR1 and CDR2: MNHNS, SASEGT. The CDR3 sequence: CASSLETGERAFF. The CDR3 DNA reads as TGTGCCAGCAGCCTGGAGACAGGGGAAAGAGCTTTCTTT.

This clonotype has more than one count but fewer than ten. As DNA, the CDR3 is TGCGCCAGCAGCCGGTGGGACGGCGATACGCAGTATTTT. Protein sequence: CASSRWDGDTQYF. The chain employs TRBV4-1 and TRBJ2-3; D could derive from TRBD1 or TRBD2 (5 bases each). This CDR3 region has 13 residues. Germline CDR1 MGHRA, CDR2 YSYEKL. Trimming pared 4 bases from V and 6 bases from J, leaving 11 bases between.

Written as DNA, the CDR3 is TGCGCCAGCAGCCCCTGGCCCGCTACTGAGAACACTGAAGCTTTCTTT. Translating gives CASSPWPATENTEAFF. The chain is built from TRBV4-1 and TRBJ1-1; no firm D call. There are 16 residues in the CDR3. V lost 4 bases and J 1 base, leaving 16 bases between the germline ends. Germline V gene sequence: CDR1 MGHRA, CDR2 YSYEKL.

This clonotype has a handful of counts. The genes are TRBV10-3 and TRBJ1-5, with D perhaps matching TRBD1 (6 bases). Germline V lookup: CDR1 ENHRY, CDR2 SYGVKD. Trimming took off 9 bases at V and 1 base at J, with 10 bases between the two ends. The CDR3 covers 13 residues. CDR3 in amino acids: CAIQGSSNQPQHF. CDR3 in DNA: TGTGCCATACAGGGTTCGAGCAATCAGCCCCAGCATTTT.

The table lists this clonotype with a few counts. The chain joins TRBV20-1 to TRBJ2-1; D may be TRBD2 (6 bases). This CDR3 is 16 amino acids long. V lost 2 bases and J 0 bases, leaving 14 bases between the germline ends. Germline CDR1 DFQATT, CDR2 SNEGSKA (reference sequence). CDR3: CSARRVAESSYNEQFF. DNA for the CDR3: TGCAGTGCTAGACGGGTAGCGGAGAGCTCCTACAATGAGCAGTTCTTC.

J is TRBJ2-3 and V is TRBV25-1, with 7 positions matching TRBD1. V gave up 6 bases and J gave up 1 base; unmatched junction bases: 4. CDR1 is MGHDK, CDR2 SYGVNS, per germline. The CDR3 length is 14 residues. The CDR3 sequence: CASSATGGTDTQYF. The CDR3 nucleotides read TGTGCCAGCAGCGCTACAGGGGGCACAGATACGCAGTATTTT.

The chain combines TRBV7-2 with TRBJ2-3; TRBD2 matches at 9 bases. With V trimmed by 2 bases and J by 5 bases, 2 bases remained unmatched. This CDR3 has 14 amino acids. Germline CDR1 SGHTA, CDR2 FQGNSA. CDR3 nucleotides: TGTGCCAGCAGCTTACGCGGGGGGGAAGATACGCAGTATTTT. This gives the protein CASSLRGGEDTQYF.

This clonotype was observed a handful of times. CDR3 residues: CATLQDRDNEQFF. CDR3 nucleotide sequence: TGTGCCACCCTCCAAGACAGGGACAATGAGCAGTTCTTC. The chain is built from TRBV2 and TRBJ2-1; 7 positions agree with TRBD1. The germline CDR1 and CDR2 sequences are SNHLY and FYNNEI. Trimming took 10 bases from V and 5 from J; bases not matched to a gene: 8. The CDR3 has 13 amino acids.

This clonotype has ten or more counts. The rearrangement uses TRBV10-3 and TRBJ2-7; 13 bases agree with TRBD2. Per the germline V gene, CDR1 is ENHRY and CDR2 is SYGVKD. V lost 3 bases and J lost 2; bases outside the gene matches: 1. The CDR3 totals 15 residues. The CDR3 DNA follows: TGTGCCATCAGTGACGGGACTAGCGGGGCCTACGAGCAGTACTTC. As protein: CAISDGTSGAYEQYF.

The chain couples TRBV5-1 to TRBJ2-1; TRBD1 matches 9 bases. Germline CDR1 reads SGHRS; CDR2 reads YFSETQ. The CDR3 loop spans 18 amino acids. J lost 8 bases, V lost 5 bases, and 20 bases had no gene match. CDR3 in amino acids: CASRKTLLWTGVWDEQFF. CDR3 sequence (DNA): TGCGCCAGCAGAAAAACGCTTTTATGGACAGGGGTCTGGGATGAGCAGTTCTTC.

V gene TRBV28 combines with J gene TRBJ2-1; TRBD2 aligns across 9 bases. The CDR3 contains 16 residues. Trimming took 2 bases from V and 3 from J; bases not matched to a gene: 5. Germline V gene lookup returns CDR1 MDHEN and CDR2 SYDVKM. CDR3: CASSLIAGDLYNEQFF. As DNA, the CDR3 is TGTGCCAGCAGTTTAATAGCGGGAGATCTCTACAATGAGCAGTTCTTC.